A selection of T cell receptor beta chains follows, all from one sample in a study of blood T cell repertoires in COVID-19. The method was immunoSEQ multiplex PCR; TCRdb's version includes in-frame clones alone and lacks a portion of them. The sample carries 200,000 to 250,000 clones, 70% to 85% recorded once. Sequenced sample: peripheral blood. The receptors were gathered from a woman older than 75 with COVID-19, enrolled during active disease. The CDR3 runs from the conserved cysteine through the conserved F or W. A D gene is named only where the DNA matches it firmly. The size of a clone is reported for some rows only, either as once, few or many, or as a class for expanded clones.

d_call: NA; clone_size: NA; j_call: TRBJ2-5; v_call: TRBV6-5; cdr3_aa: CASTGGGQWETQYF; cdr3_nt: TGTGCCAGCACCGGGGGGGGACAGTGGGAGACCCAGTACTTC
d_call: NA; clone_size: once; j_call: TRBJ2-3; v_call: TRBV7-2; cdr3_aa: CASSFRLDTQYF; cdr3_nt: TGTGCCAGCAGCTTCCGACTGGATACGCAGTATTTT
d_call: NA; clone_size: NA; j_call: TRBJ1-4; v_call: TRBV19; cdr3_aa: CAAGRTPRELFF; cdr3_nt: TGTGCCGCAGGGAGGACACCCAGGGAACTGTTTTTT
d_call: NA; clone_size: few; j_call: TRBJ2-7; v_call: TRBV28; cdr3_aa: CASSLGVGGGHEQYF; cdr3_nt: TGTGCCAGCAGTTTGGGTGTTGGGGGGGGCCACGAGCAGTACTTC
d_call: NA; clone_size: NA; j_call: TRBJ1-1; v_call: TRBV5-6; cdr3_aa: CASSSPGRFLGSEAFF; cdr3_nt: TGTGCCAGCAGTTCCCCAGGTCGGTTCTTGGGTAGTGAAGCTTTCTTT
d_call: NA; clone_size: NA; j_call: TRBJ1-1; v_call: TRBV4-1; cdr3_aa: CASSQALAGAGAEAFF; cdr3_nt: TGCGCCAGCAGCCAAGCTCTAGCAGGGGCCGGGGCTGAAGCTTTCTTT
d_call: NA; clone_size: NA; j_call: TRBJ2-2; v_call: TRBV6-5; cdr3_aa: CASSPTGRGTGELFF; cdr3_nt: TGTGCCAGCAGTCCAACAGGGAGGGGCACCGGGGAGCTGTTTTTT
d_call: NA; clone_size: NA; j_call: TRBJ1-6; v_call: TRBV12-3/TRBV12-4; cdr3_aa: CASSRDYNSPLHF; cdr3_nt: TGTGCCAGCAGCCGGGACTATAATTCACCCCTCCACTTT
d_call: NA; clone_size: NA; j_call: TRBJ2-7; v_call: TRBV21-1; cdr3_aa: CASSPEHRTYEQYF; cdr3_nt: TGTGCCAGCAGCCCCGAGCACAGGACCTACGAGCAGTACTTC
d_call: TRBD2; clone_size: NA; j_call: TRBJ2-3; v_call: TRBV6-1; cdr3_aa: CASSEGTSGTDTQYF; cdr3_nt: TGTGCCAGCAGTGAAGGGACTAGTGGCACAGATACGCAGTATTTT
d_call: NA; clone_size: NA; j_call: TRBJ1-1; v_call: TRBV5-1; cdr3_aa: CASSLAGGGGTEAFF; cdr3_nt: TGCGCCAGCAGCTTGGCCGGGGGCGGGGGCACTGAAGCTTTCTTT
d_call: TRBD1; clone_size: NA; j_call: TRBJ2-2; v_call: TRBV5-1; cdr3_aa: CASSGGGQYTGELFF; cdr3_nt: TGCGCCAGCAGCGGTGGGGGACAGTACACCGGGGAGCTGTTTTTT
d_call: NA; clone_size: NA; j_call: TRBJ2-3; v_call: TRBV4-1; cdr3_aa: CASSQDMGGRSTDTQYF; cdr3_nt: TGCGCCAGCAGCCAAGATATGGGGGGGCGTAGCACAGATACGCAGTATTTT
d_call: NA; clone_size: NA; j_call: TRBJ2-7; v_call: TRBV11-1; cdr3_aa: CASSLGQGSNEQYF; cdr3_nt: TGTGCCAGCAGCTTAGGTCAGGGATCCAACGAGCAGTACTTC
d_call: TRBD2; clone_size: NA; j_call: TRBJ2-1; v_call: TRBV5-1; cdr3_aa: CASNLAGGSYNEQFF; cdr3_nt: TGCGCCAGTAACCTAGCGGGGGGGTCCTACAATGAGCAGTTCTTC
d_call: TRBD1; clone_size: NA; j_call: TRBJ2-4; v_call: TRBV28; cdr3_aa: CASSPMDRSKNIQYF; cdr3_nt: TGTGCCAGCAGTCCGATGGACAGGAGTAAAAACATTCAGTACTTC
d_call: NA; clone_size: NA; j_call: TRBJ2-1; v_call: TRBV14; cdr3_aa: CTSSRGLLGEQFF; cdr3_nt: TGTACCAGCAGCCGGGGACTTTTGGGTGAGCAGTTCTTC
d_call: NA; clone_size: NA; j_call: TRBJ2-3; v_call: TRBV7-3; cdr3_aa: CASSFGGITDTQYF; cdr3_nt: TGTGCCAGCAGCTTTGGCGGGATTACAGATACGCAGTATTTT
d_call: NA; clone_size: NA; j_call: TRBJ2-3; v_call: TRBV9; cdr3_aa: CASSGTSTQVDTQYF; cdr3_nt: TGTGCCAGCAGCGGAACTAGCACCCAGGTAGATACGCAGTATTTT
d_call: TRBD1; clone_size: NA; j_call: TRBJ2-5; v_call: TRBV6-5; cdr3_aa: CASSYPLGQGRETQYF; cdr3_nt: TGTGCCAGCAGTTACCCGCTTGGACAGGGTAGAGAGACCCAGTACTTC
d_call: NA; clone_size: NA; j_call: TRBJ2-7; v_call: TRBV7-8; cdr3_aa: CASSLQGYEQYF; cdr3_nt: TGTGCCAGCAGCTTACAGGGTTACGAGCAGTACTTC
d_call: TRBD2; clone_size: NA; j_call: TRBJ2-1; v_call: TRBV7-3; cdr3_aa: CASSGGSLTNEQFF; cdr3_nt: TGTGCCAGCTCCGGGGGGAGCTTGACCAATGAGCAGTTCTTC
d_call: NA; clone_size: NA; j_call: TRBJ1-1; v_call: TRBV18; cdr3_aa: CASSPPGGFRGEAFF; cdr3_nt: TGTGCCAGCTCACCCCCGGGAGGGTTCCGGGGTGAAGCTTTCTTT
d_call: TRBD1; clone_size: NA; j_call: TRBJ1-4; v_call: TRBV29-1; cdr3_aa: CSVEGIQGALEEKLFF; cdr3_nt: TGCAGCGTTGAAGGAATACAGGGGGCCCTAGAGGAAAAACTGTTTTTT
d_call: TRBD1; clone_size: NA; j_call: TRBJ1-6; v_call: TRBV7-8; cdr3_aa: CASSADRGLNSPLHF; cdr3_nt: TGTGCCAGCAGCGCGGACAGGGGGCTTAATTCACCCCTCCACTTT
d_call: NA; clone_size: NA; j_call: TRBJ2-4; v_call: TRBV5-1; cdr3_aa: CARTLRRAKNIQYF; cdr3_nt: TGCGCCAGGACGCTCCGGAGAGCCAAAAACATTCAGTACTTC
d_call: NA; clone_size: NA; j_call: TRBJ2-7; v_call: TRBV24-1; cdr3_aa: CATGDSGFEQYF; cdr3_nt: TGTGCCACCGGAGACAGTGGCTTCGAGCAGTACTTC
d_call: TRBD1; clone_size: NA; j_call: TRBJ2-5; v_call: TRBV27; cdr3_aa: CASRRDRSLQETQYF; cdr3_nt: TGTGCCAGCCGTCGGGACAGGTCCCTCCAAGAGACCCAGTACTTC
d_call: TRBD1; clone_size: NA; j_call: TRBJ1-3; v_call: TRBV19; cdr3_aa: CASGQGSGNTIYF; cdr3_nt: TGTGCCAGTGGACAGGGGTCTGGAAACACCATATATTTT
d_call: NA; clone_size: NA; j_call: TRBJ1-1; v_call: TRBV2; cdr3_aa: CAIRRDGVPEAFF; cdr3_nt: TGTGCCATACGACGGGATGGGGTTCCTGAAGCTTTCTTT
d_call: NA; clone_size: NA; j_call: TRBJ1-2; v_call: TRBV5-1; cdr3_aa: CASSLGAAGLSNGYTF; cdr3_nt: TGCGCCAGCAGCCTTGGGGCGGCAGGGTTATCGAATGGCTACACCTTC